This T cell receptor beta chain was observed in a study of vaccination and CD4 T cells after COVID-19. The CDR3 is 17 residues long. Trimming removed 0 bases from V and 0 bases from J; junction bases left unmatched: 7. CDR1 and CDR2 from the germline V gene are LGHNA and YSLEER. Documented treatment: roughly 11-day PBMC culture with coronavirus spike peptide pools or control peptides (ViraFEST assay). About this clonotype: Its antigen is unidentified.

The Oncomine TCR Beta short-read assay was applied to DNA of cultured CD4+ T cells. TCRdb called the PCR reads again in MiXCR, with one record for every CDR3 protein. This table has about 19,000 distinct CDR3 sequences, around 42% appearing once. The chain couples TRBV4-3 to TRBJ1-1; TRBD1 aligns across 7 bases. The sequencing input was cultured CD4+ T cells from blood. This clonotype was obtained from a human donor with COVID-19. The CDR3 DNA follows: TGCGCCAGCAGCCAAGAAATTCCAGGGGGAATGAACACTGAAGCTTTCTTT. This codes for CASSQEIPGGMNTEAFF.